Shown below are 15 T cell receptor beta chains from a single sample sequenced in a study of T cells after yellow fever vaccination. TCRdb re-analysed the 5' RACE reads in MiXCR, keeping a single row per CDR3 protein. The sample has 500,000 to 650,000 distinct CDR3 sequences, roughly 12% seen once. Source: PBMCs, taken on the day of the yellow fever booster vaccination. Receptors originate from a man under 40 who received the YFV17D yellow fever vaccine.

There are many counts of this clonotype. The chain has TRBV5-5 and TRBJ1-4; 9 bases line up with TRBD1. There are 15 residues in the CDR3. Germline CDR1 is SGHKS and CDR2 is YYEKEE (reference sequence). V was pared by 0 bases and J by 7 bases, with 4 bases of the junction left unmatched. This chain's CDR3 is CASSLVGQGFEKLFF. DNA of the CDR3: TGTGCCAGCAGCTTGGTGGGACAGGGTTTTGAAAAACTGTTTTTT.

At least ten counts were recorded for this clonotype. The V call is TRBV10-3, the J call TRBJ2-3; D unresolved. CDR1 is ENHRY, CDR2 SYGVKD, per germline. The CDR3 consists of 13 residues. Trimming removed 4 bases at V and 5 bases at J, with 10 bases between. The CDR3 is CAISGGFLDTQYF. CDR3 nucleotides: TGTGCCATCAGTGGCGGATTTCTAGATACGCAGTATTTT.

The chain couples TRBV9 to TRBJ2-1; TRBD1 aligns across 12 bases. The CDR3 covers 19 residues. Germline-derived CDR1 and CDR2 are SGDLS and YYNGEE. V dropped 4 bases and J dropped 9; count of bases not matched to a gene: 20. The CDR3 is CASSNWGQGASGSFTEQFF. The DNA of the CDR3 is TGTGCCAGCAGCAACTGGGGACAGGGGGCCAGCGGGAGCTTCACTGAGCAGTTCTTC.

The chain is built from TRBV5-1 and TRBJ1-4; D possibly corresponds to TRBD1 (5 bases). Germline CDR1 reads SGHRS; CDR2 reads YFSETQ. Trimming took 3 bases from V and 0 from J, leaving 12 bases between them. This CDR3 region has 16 residues. CDR3 loop: CASSSGTGATNEKLFF. The DNA for the CDR3 is TGCGCCAGCAGCTCCGGGACGGGAGCAACTAATGAAAAACTGTTTTTT.

The chain recombines TRBV7-2 with TRBJ2-3, with 7 bases fitting TRBD2. Germline CDR1 and CDR2: SGHTA and FQGNSA. The CDR3 extends over 17 amino acids. Unmatched junction bases numbered 7, after V lost 0 bases and J lost 1 base. As DNA, the CDR3 is TGTGCCAGCAGCTTAGCGGGGGAGGGGATACGCACAGATACGCAGTATTTT. Translating it yields CASSLAGEGIRTDTQYF.

This chain connects TRBV12-3 or TRBV12-4 to TRBJ2-7; D may be TRBD2 (6 bases). This CDR3 is 14 amino acids long. Trimming took 5 bases from V and 4 from J, leaving 15 bases between them. CDR3 sequence (DNA): TGTGCCAGCAGTATAGGGACTGGGGCTTACGAGCAGTACTTC. Translated, it gives CASSIGTGAYEQYF.

The chain uses TRBV6-5 and TRBJ1-2, with unresolved D. Germline V gives CDR1 MNHEY, CDR2 SVGAGI. The CDR3 has 13 residues. V lost 0 bases and J 4 bases, leaving 6 bases between the germline ends. The CDR3, as DNA: TGTGCCAGCAGTTACTCGTTCGGCTATGGCTACACCTTC. It translates to CASSYSFGYGYTF.

This clonotype showed up many times. The rearrangement uses TRBV12-3 or TRBV12-4 and TRBJ2-5, with D maybe TRBD1 (5 bases). The CDR3 spans 14 residues. V was cut by 6 bases and J by 4 bases, with 15 bases left in between. CDR3 sequence: CASSPPGLGETQYF. The CDR3 DNA sequence: TGTGCCAGCAGCCCCCCAGGGCTGGGAGAGACCCAGTACTTC.

In this sample, this clonotype turned up a few times. The rearrangement uses TRBV5-1 and TRBJ2-1; D is unclear. V lost 4 bases and J 6 bases, leaving 14 bases between the germline ends. The germline V gene has CDR1 SGHRS and CDR2 YFSETQ. The CDR3 contains 14 residues. The CDR3 sequence is CASSLLGVPNEQFF. CDR3 nucleotides: TGCGCCAGCAGCCTCCTGGGTGTCCCCAATGAGCAGTTCTTC.

In its sample, this clonotype was seen a few times. The V call is TRBV20-1, the J call TRBJ2-2, with 9 bases lining up with TRBD2. Germline V CDR1 and CDR2: DFQATT, SNEGSKA (reference sequence). With 6 bases clipped from V and 3 bases from J, the junction kept 8 bases outside the gene matches. This CDR3 spans 15 amino acids. This CDR3 is CSANPAGGHTGELFF. As DNA, the CDR3 is TGCAGTGCGAACCCAGCGGGAGGCCACACCGGGGAGCTGTTTTTT.

This clonotype occurred a few times. The rearrangement joins TRBV7-2 to TRBJ2-7; 13 nucleotides agree with TRBD2. Trimming cost V 3 bases and J 3 bases; bases outside gene matches: 8. CDR1 and CDR2 (germline): SGHTA, FQGNSA. The CDR3 totals 17 residues. CDR3 sequence reads: CASSLGPRTSGSYEQYF. In nucleotides, the CDR3 is TGTGCCAGCAGCTTGGGACCCCGGACTAGCGGGAGCTACGAGCAGTACTTC.

This clonotype has ten or more counts. The chain recombines TRBV12-3 or TRBV12-4 with TRBJ2-1; D assignment may be TRBD1 or TRBD2 (6 bases each). The CDR3 runs to 15 residues. With 5 bases removed from V and 7 bases from J, the gap between germline ends came to 18 bases. For the CDR3, the DNA is TGTGCCAGCAGTCATACAGGGCTCAGCGGGAATGAGCAGTTCTTC. As protein: CASSHTGLSGNEQFF.

This clonotype was counted a few times. This chain uses TRBV20-1 with TRBJ2-2, with 9 bases aligning to TRBD2. With V trimmed by 1 base and J by 7 bases, 4 bases remained unmatched. The CDR3 runs to 14 residues. CDR1 and CDR2 (germline): DFQATT, SNEGSKA (reference sequence). The CDR3 region is CSARVAGVSGELFF. For the CDR3, the DNA is TGCAGTGCTAGAGTAGCGGGAGTGAGCGGGGAGCTGTTTTTT.

A few counts support this clonotype. This chain joins TRBV6-1 and TRBJ2-2, with D possibly being TRBD1 (6 bases). Between the trimmed V and J ends, which lost 6 bases and 7 bases, there was a span of 18 bases. CDR3 length equals 15 residues. Germline CDR1 and CDR2: MNHNS and SASEGT. The CDR3 coding sequence is TGTGCCAGCAGATTGGACAGTTACTTTCGCGGGGAGCTGTTTTTT. Encoded protein: CASRLDSYFRGELFF.

The CDR3 nucleotides are TGTGCCATCAGTGTTGGGACAGGGGCTGAAGCTTTCTTT. It translates to CAISVGTGAEAFF. The chain uses TRBV10-3 and TRBJ1-1; 10 bases agree with TRBD1. The CDR3 length is 13 residues. From germline, CDR1 is ENHRY and CDR2 SYGVKD. The trim removed 4 bases at V and 6 bases at J, leaving 2 bases unmatched.